Listed below are T cell receptor beta chains from one sample, sequenced in a study of cytomegalovirus exposure and HLA in healthy donors. Measured with immunoSEQ multiplex PCR; TCRdb has only the in-frame clones, and not every one. The sample lists 75,000 to 90,000 clones, 90% to 95% occurring once. Sequencing input: PBMCs. The receptors stem from a woman in her late teens or twenties in good health and CMV-seronegative. The CDR3 runs from the conserved cysteine through the conserved F or W. The D gene is left open where the match is weak. Size is omitted from some rows. Given values are once, few, many or a class for expanded clones.

TRBV25-1	TRBJ1-4	TRBD1	-	CASSRDRGQVIEKLFF	TGTGCCAGCAGTCGGGACAGGGGGCAAGTCATTGAAAAACTGTTTTTT
TRBV5-1	TRBJ2-7	TRBD1	few	CASSLPGTASEQYF	TGCGCCAGCAGCTTGCCCGGGACAGCCTCCGAGCAGTACTTC
TRBV19	TRBJ2-7	TRBD1	-	CASSRRGDRGYEQYF	TGTGCCAGTAGCCGCCGAGGGGACAGGGGCTACGAGCAGTACTTC
TRBV6-4	TRBJ2-1	TRBD2	few	CASSPTSGDVNEQFF	TGTGCCAGCAGTCCGACTAGCGGGGACGTCAATGAGCAGTTCTTC
TRBV19	TRBJ1-2	-	-	CASSTPFYRALGYGYTF	TGTGCCAGTAGTACCCCCTTCTACAGGGCCCTTGGCTATGGCTACACCTTC
TRBV28	TRBJ2-7	TRBD2	-	CASSDLSGRAMRNEQYF	TGTGCCAGCAGTGATCTTAGCGGGAGGGCCATGAGGAACGAGCAGTACTTC
TRBV9	TRBJ2-1	TRBD2	once	CASSPRLASHNEQFF	TGTGCCAGCAGCCCCCGACTAGCGAGTCACAATGAGCAGTTCTTC
TRBV4-3	TRBJ2-1	-	few	CASSQRGGQVNEQFF	TGCGCCAGCAGCCAACGCGGGGGCCAGGTCAATGAGCAGTTCTTC
TRBV19	TRBJ2-1	TRBD1	-	CASIGRQGHFNEQFF	TGTGCCAGTATTGGGAGACAGGGGCATTTCAATGAGCAGTTCTTC
TRBV4-1	TRBJ2-5	TRBD1	-	CASSQESYREQGGRRETQYF	TGCGCCAGCAGCCAAGAGTCCTATCGAGAACAGGGGGGAAGGAGGGAGACCCAGTACTTC
TRBV25-1	TRBJ1-5	-	-	CASSGLSNQPQHF	TGTGCCAGCAGTGGTCTTAGCAATCAGCCCCAGCATTTT
TRBV7-2	TRBJ1-4	TRBD1	-	CASSFLQGATNEKLFF	TGTGCCAGCAGCTTCCTTCAGGGGGCGACTAATGAAAAACTGTTTTTT
TRBV5-1	TRBJ2-1	TRBD2	-	CASSKPGLANINEQFF	TGCGCCAGCAGCAAGCCGGGACTAGCGAACATCAATGAGCAGTTCTTC
TRBV7-2	TRBJ2-2	-	-	CASSLDPKTGELFF	TGTGCCAGCAGCTTAGATCCAAAAACCGGGGAGCTGTTTTTT
TRBV28	TRBJ1-1	TRBD1	-	CASSQTGQTEAFF	TGTGCCAGCAGTCAGACAGGGCAGACTGAAGCTTTCTTT
TRBV9	TRBJ2-7	-	-	CASSPQGSGSEQYF	TGTGCCAGCAGCCCCCAGGGATCCGGGTCCGAGCAGTACTTC
TRBV7-9	TRBJ2-1	TRBD2	once	CASSLAGGRGANEQFF	TGTGCCAGCAGCTTAGCGGGCGGGAGAGGGGCGAATGAGCAGTTCTTC
TRBV2	TRBJ1-1	-	-	CASNKDRFAAEAFF	TGTGCCAGCAATAAAGACAGGTTCGCGGCTGAAGCTTTCTTT
TRBV6-6	TRBJ2-3	-	-	CASSYSPRVALYF	TGTGCCAGCAGTTACAGTCCAAGAGTTGCGCTGTATTTT
TRBV27	TRBJ2-7	TRBD2	-	CASSSAGTSWPNYEQYF	TGTGCCAGCAGTTCTGCCGGGACTAGCTGGCCAAACTACGAGCAGTACTTC
TRBV2	TRBJ1-1	TRBD1	-	CAELLTGTTEAFF	TGTGCCGAATTGTTGACAGGGACCACTGAAGCTTTCTTT
TRBV7-2	TRBJ2-7	TRBD2	-	CASSLNGREQQYF	TGTGCCAGCAGCTTAAACGGGAGGGAACAGCAGTACTTC
TRBV7-2	TRBJ2-7	TRBD2	once	CASSLGSGTYEQYF	TGTGCCAGCAGCTTAGGCAGCGGGACCTACGAGCAGTACTTC
TRBV14	TRBJ1-3	-	-	CASSQVGWESGNTIYF	TGTGCCAGCAGCCAAGTCGGGTGGGAGTCCGGAAACACCATATATTTT
TRBV4-1	TRBJ2-7	-	-	CASSQDLTEQYF	TGCGCCAGCAGCCAAGACTTAACTGAGCAGTACTTC
TRBV7-9	TRBJ2-7	TRBD2	-	CASSLGPGTSGGASYEQYF	TGTGCCAGCAGCTTGGGACCCGGGACTAGCGGGGGGGCCTCCTACGAGCAGTACTTC
TRBV27	TRBJ2-7	TRBD1	-	CASSLEGGGEQYF	TGTGCCAGCAGTTTAGAAGGGGGCGGCGAGCAGTACTTC
TRBV4-3	TRBJ1-2	-	-	CASSQDFAGNYGYTF	TGCGCCAGCAGCCAAGATTTTGCAGGGAACTATGGCTACACCTTC
TRBV27	TRBJ2-3	-	-	CASSLMGLGTDTQYF	TGTGCCAGCAGTTTAATGGGCTTAGGCACAGATACGCAGTATTTT
TRBV7-2	TRBJ1-6	TRBD1	-	CASSSAKDRNSPLHF	TGTGCCAGCAGCTCGGCAAAGGACAGGAATTCACCCCTCCACTTT
TRBV9	TRBJ2-2	-	once	CASSPEVGDRELFF	TGTGCCAGCAGCCCAGAAGTAGGGGACAGGGAGCTGTTTTTT
TRBV7-9	TRBJ2-3	-	-	CASSLEGVADTQYF	TGTGCCAGCAGCTTAGAGGGGGTCGCGGATACGCAGTATTTT
TRBV7-2	TRBJ1-1	-	-	CASSYIRGDTEAFF	TGTGCCAGCAGCTATATCAGGGGTGACACTGAAGCTTTCTTT
TRBV6-1	TRBJ1-1	-	-	CAAGTGSTEAFF	TGTGCCGCAGGTACGGGGTCCACTGAAGCTTTCTTT
TRBV10-3	TRBJ2-3	TRBD2	-	CAISESGGSGEWADTQYF	TGTGCCATCAGTGAATCGGGGGGTTCGGGGGAGTGGGCAGATACGCAGTATTTT
TRBV15	TRBJ2-7	TRBD2	-	CATSTGTSGIPAYEQYF	TGTGCCACCAGCACCGGGACTAGCGGGATTCCGGCCTACGAGCAGTACTTC
TRBV7-2	TRBJ2-1	-	-	CASSSQAREPYNEQFF	TGTGCCAGCAGCTCTCAGGCGCGGGAACCCTACAATGAGCAGTTCTTC
TRBV4-3	TRBJ1-1	-	-	CASSQGGGEAFF	TGCGCCAGCAGCCAAGGTGGGGGGGAAGCTTTCTTT
TRBV5-4	TRBJ2-1	TRBD2	-	CASSLATSGYNEQFF	TGTGCCAGCAGCTTGGCGACTAGCGGGTACAATGAGCAGTTCTTC
TRBV28	TRBJ1-1	TRBD1	-	CASSLAGQGKAFF	TGTGCCAGCAGTTTAGCGGGACAGGGTAAAGCTTTCTTT
TRBV4-3	TRBJ1-2	-	-	CASSQSQGLGYGYTF	TGCGCCAGCAGCCAAAGTCAGGGGTTAGGGTATGGCTACACCTTC
TRBV5-6	TRBJ1-2	-	-	CASSLEQTNYGYTF	TGTGCCAGCAGCTTGGAACAGACTAACTATGGCTACACCTTC
TRBV11-3	TRBJ2-5	-	-	CASSFLQGGETQYF	TGTGCCAGCAGCTTTCTACAGGGAGGGGAGACCCAGTACTTC
TRBV15	TRBJ2-5	TRBD2	-	CATSRGGASGWETQYF	TGTGCCACCAGCAGAGGGGGGGCTAGCGGGTGGGAGACCCAGTACTTC
TRBV10-3	TRBJ2-1	TRBD2	-	CAIRPASGGNEQFF	TGTGCCATCAGGCCCGCTAGCGGGGGCAATGAGCAGTTCTTC
TRBV11-3	TRBJ1-1	TRBD1	-	CASSLTGGEAFF	TGTGCCAGCAGCCTAACAGGGGGCGAAGCTTTCTTT
TRBV9	TRBJ2-1	TRBD2	-	CASSHTSAPYNEQFF	TGTGCCAGCAGCCACACTAGCGCTCCCTACAATGAGCAGTTCTTC
TRBV7-9	TRBJ2-5	-	-	CASSSGELVTQYF	TGTGCCAGCAGTTCGGGAGAGTTAGTGACCCAGTACTTC